The 14 T cell receptor beta chains below come from one sample, sequenced in a study of shared clonotypes between healthy human individuals. TCRdb keeps only in-frame clones here, not all; method: immunoSEQ multiplex PCR. The data contain approximately 940,000 clones, approximately 80% of them singletons. Sequences were obtained from memory CD4+ T cells sorted from blood. The sample's subset: CD45RA-negative fraction. The receptors were sampled from a man aged 18 to 35 in good health.

The chain combines TRBV9 with TRBJ2-7; 10 bases line up with TRBD1. This CDR3 region has 14 residues. Germline V CDR1 and CDR2: SGDLS, YYNGEE. V was clipped by 1 base and J by 6 bases; unmatched bases: 4. The CDR3 spells CASSVRDRGAEQYF. In DNA, the CDR3 is TGTGCCAGCAGCGTAAGGGACAGGGGCGCCGAGCAGTACTTC.

The chain combines TRBV5-1 with TRBJ2-1, with TRBD2 as a possible D gene (5 bases). The ends were cut back, 0 bases at V and 5 bases at J, with 12 bases in the middle. This CDR3 comprises 15 residues. CDR1 and CDR2 from the germline V gene are SGHRS and YFSETQ. The CDR3 sequence is CASSLDRAAHNEQFF. For the CDR3, the DNA is TGCGCCAGCAGCTTGGATCGAGCGGCCCACAATGAGCAGTTCTTC.

The CDR3 region is CASSGQGENQPQHF. In nucleotides, the CDR3 is TGTGCCAGCAGTGGACAGGGGGAAAATCAGCCCCAGCATTTT. The rearrangement links TRBV6-4 to TRBJ1-5; 9 nucleotides agree with TRBD1. V shed 4 bases, J shed 4 bases, and the junction held 2 bases outside the gene matches. From germline, CDR1 is MRHNA and CDR2 SNTAGT. The CDR3 sequence is 14 residues long.

This clone was detected many times. This CDR3 reads CASSAQPGGKQYF. The DNA for the CDR3 is TGTGCCAGCAGCGCACAACCAGGGGGGAAGCAGTACTTC. The J gene is TRBJ2-7, the V gene TRBV7-9; possible D gene TRBD1, 7 bases. The V gene's germline CDR1 is SEHNR and CDR2 FQNEAQ (reference sequence). Trimming cost V 5 bases and J 8 bases, with 16 bases left between them. CDR3 length: 13 residues.

In nucleotides, the CDR3 is TGCAGCGTTGAGGCCGCTGCCCCTGGAAACACCATATATTTT. This codes for CSVEAAAPGNTIYF. This chain joins TRBV29-1 and TRBJ1-3; D unresolved. The CDR3 extends over 14 amino acids. Trimming stripped 3 bases from V and 2 bases from J, with 11 bases between. Germline V gene sequence: CDR1 SQVTM, CDR2 ANQGSEA.

This chain connects TRBV15 to TRBJ2-1, with D perhaps matching TRBD1 (6 bases). Between the trimmed V and J ends, which lost 1 base and 10 bases, there was a span of 14 bases. The CDR3 covers 14 residues. Germline-derived CDR1 and CDR2 are LNHNV and YYDKDF (reference sequence). CDR3 protein: CATSRAGTGLEQFF. The CDR3 nucleotides read TGTGCCACCAGCAGAGCCGGAACAGGGCTCGAGCAGTTCTTC. The whole variable domain, remainder taken from reference TRBV15 and TRBJ2-1, is DAMVIQNPRYQVTQFGKPVTLSCSQTLNHNVMYWYQQKSSQAPKLLFHYYDKDFNNEADTPDNFQSRRPNTSFCFLDIRSPGLGDTAMYLCATSRAGTGLEQFFGPGTRLTVL.

This clone came up once. The rearrangement links TRBV4-3 to TRBJ2-7, with D unresolved. This CDR3 comprises 12 residues. V was trimmed by 0 bases and J by 4 bases, leaving 4 bases between them. The germline gives CDR1 LGHNA, CDR2 YSLEER. The CDR3 here is CASSQDRYEQYF. The CDR3 DNA follows: TGCGCCAGCAGCCAAGACCGATACGAGCAGTACTTC.

The genes are TRBV11-1 and TRBJ2-2, with D possibly being TRBD2 (5 bases). Germline CDR1 is SGHAT and CDR2 is FQDESV (reference sequence). The CDR3 runs 15 residues. Trimming left V 2 bases short and J 0 bases short, with 7 bases between. CDR3 amino acids: CASSLNGANTGELFF. CDR3 DNA sequence: TGTGCCAGCAGCTTAAACGGGGCGAACACCGGGGAGCTGTTTTTT.

The rearrangement uses TRBV28 and TRBJ2-7; D might be TRBD1 (6 bases). CDR1 is MDHEN, CDR2 SYDVKM, per germline. The CDR3 totals 13 residues. V was clipped by 6 bases and J by 6 bases, with 15 bases between them. The DNA for the CDR3 is TGTGCCAGCAGCCCGATTCCAGGGGCCGAGCAGTACTTC. Translating it yields CASSPIPGAEQYF. The whole variable domain, remainder taken from reference TRBV28 and TRBJ2-7, is DVKVTQSSRYLVKRTGEKVFLECVQDMDHENMFWYRQDPGLGLRLIYFSYDVKMKEKGDIPEGYSVSREKKERFSLILESASTNQTSMYLCASSPIPGAEQYFGPGTRLTVT.

The rearrangement joins TRBV6-6 to TRBJ1-5; D not certain. Trimming cost V 7 bases and J 5 bases, with 12 bases left between them. The CDR3 sequence is 13 residues long. Germline CDR1 and CDR2: MNHNY and SVGAGI (reference sequence). In nucleotides, the CDR3 is TGTGCCAGCACCTTGGGCAGGTATCAGCCCCAGCATTTT. Translation: CASTLGRYQPQHF.

This clone occurred a few times. The J gene is TRBJ2-4, the V gene TRBV18; 10 nucleotides agree with TRBD2. With 3 bases clipped from V and 7 bases from J, the junction kept 18 bases outside the gene matches. In germline, CDR1 is KGHSH, CDR2 LQKENI. The CDR3 length is 19 residues. CDR3 region: CASSPQQGLAQPLGNIQYF. CDR3 DNA: TGTGCCAGCTCACCTCAACAGGGACTAGCGCAACCCCTGGGGAACATTCAGTACTTC.

The gene calls are TRBV18 and TRBJ2-7; 9 nucleotides line up with TRBD2. This CDR3 has 16 amino acids. J lost 5 bases, V lost 2 bases, and 10 bases had no gene match. The germline CDR1 and CDR2 sequences are KGHSH and LQKENI. The CDR3 loop is CASSPVAPSGVHEQYF. The CDR3 region has the DNA TGTGCCAGCTCACCAGTCGCGCCTAGCGGGGTTCACGAGCAGTACTTC.

J is TRBJ1-6 and V is TRBV18; TRBD1 matches 9 bases. The germline gives CDR1 KGHSH, CDR2 LQKENI. The CDR3 is 17 amino acids. The V and J ends lost 8 bases and 8 bases, in that order; junction bases with no gene match: 16. The CDR3, as DNA: TGTGCCAGCCGAAGGGGTACAGGGGGCATCGAGGATTCACCCCTCCACTTT. Amino acids: CASRRGTGGIEDSPLHF.

V and J are TRBV5-1 and TRBJ1-4; D is ambiguous. Germline V lookup: CDR1 SGHRS, CDR2 YFSETQ. The CDR3 has 14 residues. V lost 0 bases to trimming and J lost 4 bases, with 7 bases between them. The CDR3 region is CASSLGKINEKLFF. In DNA form, the CDR3 reads TGCGCCAGCAGCTTGGGGAAGATTAATGAAAAACTGTTTTTT.